The 9 T cell receptor beta chains presented below share a single source sample, sequenced in a study of cytomegalovirus exposure and HLA in healthy donors. 60 Vbeta and 13 Jbeta primers were used in PCR. Generated by immunoSEQ multiplex PCR, the TCRdb table keeps only in-frame clones and is missing some. The data hold under 200,000 clones, with almost 85% observed a single time. Input material: PBMCs. The origin of the receptors is a woman in her 50s in good health and CMV-seronegative.

The CDR3 region has the DNA TGTGCCAGCAGCTTATTCGGCAGGGGGCTATCCTCTGGGGCCAACGTCCTGACTTTC. Amino acids: CASSLFGRGLSSGANVLTF. The V call is TRBV7-9, the J call TRBJ2-6; 8 bases are shared with TRBD1. This CDR3 contains 19 residues. Germline CDR1 reads SEHNR; CDR2 reads FQNEAQ (reference sequence). The ends lost 2 bases at V and 0 bases at J; junction bases unmatched: 9.

This clone has just one count. The chain has TRBV5-6 and TRBJ2-7; D gene unclear. The V gene lost 0 bases and the J gene lost 0 bases, with 16 bases spanning the gap. The germline CDR1 and CDR2 sequences are SGHDT and YYEEEE. The CDR3 is 17 residues long. CDR3 loop: CASSLEAEWRSSYEQYF. The CDR3 DNA sequence: TGTGCCAGCAGCTTGGAGGCTGAATGGCGGAGCTCCTACGAGCAGTACTTC. Combining the CDR3 with reference TRBV5-6 and TRBJ2-7 gives the whole variable domain DAGVTQSPTHLIKTRGQQVTLRCSPKSGHDTVSWYQQALGQGPQFIFQYYEEEERQRGNFPDRFSGHQFPNYSSELNVNALLLGDSALYLCASSLEAEWRSSYEQYFGPGTRLTVT.

CDR3: CASRTSGGARQETQYF. The CDR3, as DNA: TGTGCCAGCAGGACTAGCGGGGGAGCAAGGCAAGAGACCCAGTACTTC. The chain links TRBV28 to TRBJ2-5; 12 nucleotides line up with TRBD2. Per germline, CDR1 MDHEN and CDR2 SYDVKM. Trimming at V came to 6 bases and at J to 2 bases, leaving 7 bases not matched to a gene. This CDR3 is built from 16 residues.

This sequence joins TRBV5-1 and TRBJ1-4, with D possibly being TRBD1 (5 bases). The CDR3 spans 15 residues. CDR1 is SGHRS, CDR2 YFSETQ, per germline. Trimming shortened V by 1 base and J by 7 bases, and 14 bases separated the two germline ends. The CDR3 nucleotides read TGCGCCAGCAGCTTGCATGGGGGAGGGAGTGAAAAACTGTTTTTT. Translated, it gives CASSLHGGGSEKLFF.

The V and J genes are TRBV7-9 and TRBJ2-5; TRBD1 agrees at 9 bases. The end of the DNA is better explained by TRBJ2-7, so the J call may be wrong. CDR1 is SEHNR and CDR2 is FQNEAQ in the germline V gene (reference sequence). CDR3 length: 15 residues. CDR3 protein: CASSPGGTGSYEQYF. CDR3 nucleotide sequence: TGTGCCAGCAGCCCAGGTGGGACAGGGTCCTACGAGCAGTACTTC.

The chain carries TRBV5-1 and TRBJ1-3; 10 bases are a match to TRBD1. Germline CDR1 reads SGHRS; CDR2 reads YFSETQ. Trimming took 5 bases from V and 6 from J; bases not matched to a gene: 5. The CDR3 has 14 amino acids. CDR3 in DNA: TGCGCCAGCAGTACCGGGACAGGGGCAAACACCATATATTTT. Protein sequence: CASSTGTGANTIYF.

The J gene is TRBJ2-7, the V gene TRBV7-3, with 9 bases fitting TRBD1. The V gene end was trimmed by 1 base and the J gene end by 1 base; junction bases not matched to a gene: 2. The CDR3 is 15 residues long. Germline V gives CDR1 SGHTA, CDR2 FQGTGA. CDR3: CASSLKGTGSYEQYF. The CDR3 DNA sequence: TGTGCCAGCAGCTTAAAGGGGACAGGGTCCTACGAGCAGTACTTC.

This clone appeared a single time. The V and J genes are TRBV2 and TRBJ2-3; the match to TRBD1 covers 7 bases. The germline V gene has CDR1 SNHLY and CDR2 FYNNEI. The CDR3 extends over 16 amino acids. V shed 2 bases, J shed 0 bases, and the junction held 5 bases outside the gene matches. In DNA form, the CDR3 reads TGTGCCAGCAGTGAATCAGGGGGATGGAGCACAGATACGCAGTATTTT. It is translated as CASSESGGWSTDTQYF. Drawing the rest from reference TRBV2 and TRBJ2-3, the complete variable domain is EPEVTQTPSHQVTQMGQEVILRCVPISNHLYFYWYRQILGQKVEFLVSFYNNEISEKSEIFDDQFSVERPDGSNFTLKIRSTKLEDSAMYFCASSESGGWSTDTQYFGPGTRLTVL.

The chain couples TRBV29-1 to TRBJ2-5, with TRBD1 matching 9 bases. Germline assignment: CDR1 SQVTM and CDR2 ANQGSEA. The CDR3 consists of 15 residues. The J segment lost 5 bases and the V segment lost 4 bases, leaving 11 bases of the junction unmatched. The CDR3 DNA sequence: TGCAGCGTTGTCGGGCAGGGACAGGGTAGGGAGACCCAGTACTTC. It is translated as CSVVGQGQGRETQYF.